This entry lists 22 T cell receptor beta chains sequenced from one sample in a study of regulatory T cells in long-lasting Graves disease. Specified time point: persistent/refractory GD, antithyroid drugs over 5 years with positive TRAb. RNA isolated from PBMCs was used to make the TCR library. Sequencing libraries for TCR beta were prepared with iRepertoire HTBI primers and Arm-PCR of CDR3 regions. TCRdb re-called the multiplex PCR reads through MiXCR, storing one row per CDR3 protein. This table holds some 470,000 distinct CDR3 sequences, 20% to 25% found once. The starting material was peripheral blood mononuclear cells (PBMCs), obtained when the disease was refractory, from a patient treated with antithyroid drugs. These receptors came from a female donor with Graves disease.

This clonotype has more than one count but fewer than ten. This CDR3 is CASSFDRGSYYYYEQYF. Here the CDR3 DNA reads TGTGCCAGCAGCTTCGACAGGGGCAGCTACTACTACTACGAGCAGTACTTC. J is TRBJ2-7 and V is TRBV6-1, with 8 bases fitting TRBD1. Germline V CDR1 and CDR2: MNHNS, SASEGT. The CDR3 is 17 residues long. Germline trimming cut 6 bases from V and 3 bases from J; bases unmatched to any gene: 16.

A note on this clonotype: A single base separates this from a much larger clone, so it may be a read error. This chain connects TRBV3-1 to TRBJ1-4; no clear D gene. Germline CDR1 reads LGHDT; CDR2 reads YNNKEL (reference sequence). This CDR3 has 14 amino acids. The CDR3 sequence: CVSSAFQYAEKLFF. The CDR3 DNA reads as TGTGTCAGCAGCGCCTTTCAGTATGCTGAAAAACTGTTTTTT.

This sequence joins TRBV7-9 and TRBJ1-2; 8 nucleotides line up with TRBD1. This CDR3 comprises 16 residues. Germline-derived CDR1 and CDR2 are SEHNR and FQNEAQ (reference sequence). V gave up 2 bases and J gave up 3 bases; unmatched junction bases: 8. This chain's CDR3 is CASSLLRGQAYYGYTF. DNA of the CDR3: TGTGCCAGCAGCTTATTACGGGGACAGGCTTACTATGGCTACACCTTC.

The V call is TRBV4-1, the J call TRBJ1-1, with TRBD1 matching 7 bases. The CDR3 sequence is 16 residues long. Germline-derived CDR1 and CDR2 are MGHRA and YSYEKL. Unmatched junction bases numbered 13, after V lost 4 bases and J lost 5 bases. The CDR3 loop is CASSRPGQIMRTEAFF. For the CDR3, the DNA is TGCGCCAGCAGCCGACCGGGACAGATCATGAGGACTGAAGCTTTCTTT.

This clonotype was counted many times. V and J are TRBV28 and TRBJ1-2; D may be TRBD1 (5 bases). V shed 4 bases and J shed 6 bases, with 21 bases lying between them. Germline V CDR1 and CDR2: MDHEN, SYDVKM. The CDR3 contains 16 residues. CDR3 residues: CASSYPRHPGGDGYTF. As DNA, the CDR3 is TGTGCCAGCAGTTACCCCCGACACCCCGGAGGGGATGGCTACACCTTC.

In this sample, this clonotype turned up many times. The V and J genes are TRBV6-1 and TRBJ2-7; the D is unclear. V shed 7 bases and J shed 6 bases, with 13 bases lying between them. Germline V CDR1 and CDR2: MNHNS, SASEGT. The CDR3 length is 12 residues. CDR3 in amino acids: CASTPPSFEQYF. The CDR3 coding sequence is TGTGCCAGCACGCCTCCTAGTTTCGAGCAGTACTTC.

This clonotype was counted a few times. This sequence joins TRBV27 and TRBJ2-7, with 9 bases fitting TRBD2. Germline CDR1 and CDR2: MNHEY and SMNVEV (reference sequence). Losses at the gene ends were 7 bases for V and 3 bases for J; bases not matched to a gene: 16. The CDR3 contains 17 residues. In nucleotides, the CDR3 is TGTGCCAGCACCTCCTTAGGCCCTAGCGGGGACTACTACGAGCAGTACTTC. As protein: CASTSLGPSGDYYEQYF.

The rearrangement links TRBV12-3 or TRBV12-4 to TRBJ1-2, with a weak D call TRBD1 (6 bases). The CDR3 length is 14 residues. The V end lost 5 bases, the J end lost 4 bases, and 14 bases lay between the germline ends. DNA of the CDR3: TGTGCCAGCAGTATCCATTGGACAGCCTATGGCTACACCTTC. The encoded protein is CASSIHWTAYGYTF.

The CDR3 reads CASSRTFGSADTQYF. DNA for the CDR3: TGTGCCAGCAGTCGAACCTTCGGATCGGCAGATACGCAGTATTTT. The chain employs TRBV28 and TRBJ2-3, with D hard to call. Per the germline V gene, CDR1 is MDHEN and CDR2 is SYDVKM. Trimming took off 5 bases at V and 4 bases at J, with 16 bases between the two ends. The CDR3 extends over 15 amino acids.

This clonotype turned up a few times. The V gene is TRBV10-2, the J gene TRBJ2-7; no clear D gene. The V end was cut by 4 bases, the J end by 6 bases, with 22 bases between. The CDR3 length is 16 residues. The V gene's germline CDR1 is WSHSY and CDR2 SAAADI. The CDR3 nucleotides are TGCGCCAGCAGTGTAATTGACATCGCAAAATTGGGCGAGCAGTACTTC. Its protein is CASSVIDIAKLGEQYF.

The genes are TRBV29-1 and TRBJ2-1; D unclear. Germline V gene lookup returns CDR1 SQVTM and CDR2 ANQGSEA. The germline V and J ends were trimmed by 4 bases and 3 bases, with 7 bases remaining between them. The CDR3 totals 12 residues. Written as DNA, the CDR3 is TGCAGCGTTGGACGGATCTACAATGAGCAGTTCTTC. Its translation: CSVGRIYNEQFF.

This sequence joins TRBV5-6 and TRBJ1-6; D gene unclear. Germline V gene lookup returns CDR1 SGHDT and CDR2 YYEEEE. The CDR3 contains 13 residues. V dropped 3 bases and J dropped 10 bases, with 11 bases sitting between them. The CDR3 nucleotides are TGTGCCAGCAGCTCTATTACCTACTCACCCCTCCACTTT. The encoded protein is CASSSITYSPLHF.

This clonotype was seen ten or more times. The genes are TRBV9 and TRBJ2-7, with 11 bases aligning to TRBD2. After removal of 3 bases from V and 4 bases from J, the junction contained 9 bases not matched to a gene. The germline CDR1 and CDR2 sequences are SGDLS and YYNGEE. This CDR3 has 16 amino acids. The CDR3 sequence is CASSERRASGRYEQYF. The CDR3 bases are TGTGCCAGCAGCGAGCGGCGGGCTAGCGGGAGGTACGAGCAGTACTTC.

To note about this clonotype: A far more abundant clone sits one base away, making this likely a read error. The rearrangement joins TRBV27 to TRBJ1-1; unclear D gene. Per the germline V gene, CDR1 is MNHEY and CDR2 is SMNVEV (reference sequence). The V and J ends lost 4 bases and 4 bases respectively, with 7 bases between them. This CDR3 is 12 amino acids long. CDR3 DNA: TGTGCCAGCAGTTACTCGATCACTGAAGCTTTCTTT. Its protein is CASSYSITEAFF.

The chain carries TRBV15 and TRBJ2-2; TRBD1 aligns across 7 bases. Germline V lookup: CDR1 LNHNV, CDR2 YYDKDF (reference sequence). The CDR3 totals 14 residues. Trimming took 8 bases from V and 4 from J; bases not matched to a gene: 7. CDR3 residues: CATPPTGPTGELFF. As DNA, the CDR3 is TGTGCCACCCCTCCGACAGGGCCCACCGGGGAGCTGTTTTTT.

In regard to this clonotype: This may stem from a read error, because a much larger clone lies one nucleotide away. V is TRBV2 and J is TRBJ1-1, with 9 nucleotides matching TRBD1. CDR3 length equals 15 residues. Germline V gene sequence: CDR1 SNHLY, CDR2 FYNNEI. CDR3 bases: TGTGTCAGCAGTGAGTTGGGACAGGGAGTGACTGAAGCTTTCTTT. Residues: CVSSELGQGVTEAFF.

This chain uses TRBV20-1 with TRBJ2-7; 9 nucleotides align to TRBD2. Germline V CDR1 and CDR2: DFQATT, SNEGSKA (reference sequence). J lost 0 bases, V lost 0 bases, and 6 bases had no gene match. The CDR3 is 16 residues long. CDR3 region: CSARDRGRASSYEQYF. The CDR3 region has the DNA TGCAGTGCTAGAGATCGCGGGAGGGCCTCCTCCTACGAGCAGTACTTC.

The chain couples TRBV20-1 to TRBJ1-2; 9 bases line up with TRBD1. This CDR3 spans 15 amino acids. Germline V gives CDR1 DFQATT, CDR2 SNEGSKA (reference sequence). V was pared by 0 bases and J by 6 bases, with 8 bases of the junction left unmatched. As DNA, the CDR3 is TGCAGTGCTAGAGATCGCCGGACAGGGGTAAATGGCTACACCTTC. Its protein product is CSARDRRTGVNGYTF.

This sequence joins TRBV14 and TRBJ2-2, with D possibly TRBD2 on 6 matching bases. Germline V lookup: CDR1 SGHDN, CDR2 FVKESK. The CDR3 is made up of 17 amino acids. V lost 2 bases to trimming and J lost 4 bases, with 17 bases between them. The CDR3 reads CASSQYTTGSLTGELFF. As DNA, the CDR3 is TGTGCCAGCAGCCAATATACGACCGGGAGCCTCACCGGGGAGCTGTTTTTT.

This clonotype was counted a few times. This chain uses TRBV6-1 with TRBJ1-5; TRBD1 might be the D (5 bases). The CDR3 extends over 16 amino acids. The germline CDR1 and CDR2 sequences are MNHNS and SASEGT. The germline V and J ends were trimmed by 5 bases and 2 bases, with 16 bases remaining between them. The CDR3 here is CASSTTGLWGNQPQHF. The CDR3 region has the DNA TGTGCCAGCAGTACAACAGGCTTGTGGGGCAATCAGCCCCAGCATTTT.

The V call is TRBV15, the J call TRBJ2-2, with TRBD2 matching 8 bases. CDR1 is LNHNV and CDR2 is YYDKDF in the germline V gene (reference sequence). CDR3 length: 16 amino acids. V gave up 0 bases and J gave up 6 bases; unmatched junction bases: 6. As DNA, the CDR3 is TGTGCCACCAGCAGAGATAGACTAGCGATCGCCGGGGAGCTGTTTTTT. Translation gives CATSRDRLAIAGELFF.

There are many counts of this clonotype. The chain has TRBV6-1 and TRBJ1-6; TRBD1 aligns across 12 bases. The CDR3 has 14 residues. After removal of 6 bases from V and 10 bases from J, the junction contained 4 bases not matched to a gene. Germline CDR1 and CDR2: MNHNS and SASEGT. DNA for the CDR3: TGTGCCAGCAGGGGACAGGGGGCCGAGTCACCCCTCCACTTT. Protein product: CASRGQGAESPLHF.